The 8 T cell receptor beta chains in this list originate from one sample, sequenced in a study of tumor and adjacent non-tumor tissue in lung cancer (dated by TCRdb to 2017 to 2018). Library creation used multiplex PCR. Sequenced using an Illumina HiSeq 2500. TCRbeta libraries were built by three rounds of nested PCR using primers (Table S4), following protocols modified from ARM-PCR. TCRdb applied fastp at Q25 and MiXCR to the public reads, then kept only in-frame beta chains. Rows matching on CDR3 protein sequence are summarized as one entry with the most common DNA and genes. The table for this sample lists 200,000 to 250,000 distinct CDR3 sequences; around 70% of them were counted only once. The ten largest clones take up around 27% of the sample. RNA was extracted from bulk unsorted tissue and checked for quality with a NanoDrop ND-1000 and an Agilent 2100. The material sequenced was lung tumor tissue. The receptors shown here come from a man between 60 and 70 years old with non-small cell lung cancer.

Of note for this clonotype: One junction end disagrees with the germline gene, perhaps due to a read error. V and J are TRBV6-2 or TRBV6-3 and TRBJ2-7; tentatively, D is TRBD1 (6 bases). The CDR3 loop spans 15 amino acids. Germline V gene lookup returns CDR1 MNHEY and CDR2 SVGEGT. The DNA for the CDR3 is TGTGCCAGCAGTCTCGCCAGGACAGCCAAGTACGAGCAGTATTTC. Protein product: CASSLARTAKYEQYF.

Here the CDR3 DNA reads TGTGCCAGCAGTCATTCGGATAACGGCTACACCTTC. It yields the protein CASSHSDNGYTF. J is TRBJ1-2 and V is TRBV12-3 or TRBV12-4, with D unresolved. The CDR3 loop spans 12 amino acids. Trimming took off 5 bases at V and 8 bases at J, with 12 bases between the two ends.

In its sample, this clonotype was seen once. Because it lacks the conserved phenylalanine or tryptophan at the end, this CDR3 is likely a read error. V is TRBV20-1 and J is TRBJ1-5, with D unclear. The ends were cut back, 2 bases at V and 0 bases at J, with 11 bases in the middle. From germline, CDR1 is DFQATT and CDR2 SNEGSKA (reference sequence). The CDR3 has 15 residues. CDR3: CSARRSGYSNQPQHL. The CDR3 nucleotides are TGCAGTGCTAGACGCTCAGGATATAGCAATCAGCCCCAGCATTTA.

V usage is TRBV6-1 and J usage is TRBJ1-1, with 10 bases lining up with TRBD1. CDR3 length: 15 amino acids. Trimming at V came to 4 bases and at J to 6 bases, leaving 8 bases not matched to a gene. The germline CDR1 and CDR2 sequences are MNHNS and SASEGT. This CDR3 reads CASSGQGARWAEAFF. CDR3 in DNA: TGTGCCAGCAGTGGACAGGGGGCGAGATGGGCTGAAGCTTTCTTT.

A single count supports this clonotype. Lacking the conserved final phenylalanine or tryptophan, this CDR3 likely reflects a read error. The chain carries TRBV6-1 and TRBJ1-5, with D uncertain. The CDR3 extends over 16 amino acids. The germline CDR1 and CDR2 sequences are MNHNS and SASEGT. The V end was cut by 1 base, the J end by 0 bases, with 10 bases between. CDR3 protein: CASSEDRRYSNQPQHS. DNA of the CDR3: TGTGCCAGCAGTGAAGATAGAAGGTATAGCAATCAGCCCCAGCATTCT.

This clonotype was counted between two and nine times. CDR3 bases: TGCAGTGCTAGTCGACTCGCCCCAGCTGGCACAGATACGCAGTATTTT. Amino acid sequence: CSASRLAPAGTDTQYF. This rearrangement joins TRBV20-1 to TRBJ2-3; D uncertain. From germline, CDR1 is DFQATT and CDR2 SNEGSKA (reference sequence). This CDR3 has 16 amino acids. Trimming cost V 3 bases and J 1 base, with 17 bases left between them.

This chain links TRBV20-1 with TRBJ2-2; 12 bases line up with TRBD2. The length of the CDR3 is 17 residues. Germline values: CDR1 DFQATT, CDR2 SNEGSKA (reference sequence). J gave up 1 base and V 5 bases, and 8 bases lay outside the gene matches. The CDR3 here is CSAFSLAGGKNTGELFF. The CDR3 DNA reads TGCAGTGCTTTCTCCCTAGCGGGGGGGAAGAACACCGGGGAGCTGTTTTTT.

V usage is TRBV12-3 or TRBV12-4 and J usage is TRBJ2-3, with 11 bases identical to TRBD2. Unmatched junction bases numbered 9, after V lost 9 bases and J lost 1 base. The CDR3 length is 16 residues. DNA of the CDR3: TGTGCCAGGAGTCCCCTAGCGGGGGGTTGCACAGATACGCAGTATTTT. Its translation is CARSPLAGGCTDTQYF.